The rows below give T cell receptor beta chains drawn from one sample of a study of beta chain features in type 1 diabetes. Only in-frame clones appear in the TCRdb table, and some are missing; sequencing was by immunoSEQ multiplex PCR. The sample lists around 300,000 clones, 14% occurring once. The sequenced sample consisted of central memory CD4+ T cells from blood. These receptors were obtained from a man aged 25-40 years in good health. Both conserved end residues are part of each CDR3. D genes are given only for firm matches. Size tells how often a clone was seen (once, few, many) or the class of an expanded clone, and some rows leave it out.

CDR3 DNA: TGTGCCAGCAGCCGGATGCCGGGGACAGAAGCTTTCTTT
CDR3 protein: CASSRMPGTEAFF
J gene: TRBJ1-1
clone size: -
V gene: TRBV5-8
D gene: -

CDR3 DNA: TGTGCCAGCTTCCGGGGGTCTGACAATGAGCAGTTCTTC
CDR3 protein: CASFRGSDNEQFF
J gene: TRBJ2-1
clone size: -
V gene: TRBV6-1
D gene: -

CDR3 DNA: TGTGCCAGCAGCTTAGCAAGGGGGTCTGGGGCCAACGTCCTGACTTTC
CDR3 protein: CASSLARGSGANVLTF
J gene: TRBJ2-6
clone size: -
V gene: TRBV7-9
D gene: -

CDR3 DNA: TGTGCCAGCAGCGGAACGGCGCCTAACTATGGCTACACCTTC
CDR3 protein: CASSGTAPNYGYTF
J gene: TRBJ1-2
clone size: few
V gene: TRBV9
D gene: -

CDR3 DNA: TGTGCCAGCAGCTTAGACCCCCCAGGGGCCTTCCAAGAGACCCAGTACTTC
CDR3 protein: CASSLDPPGAFQETQYF
J gene: TRBJ2-5
clone size: few
V gene: TRBV7-2
D gene: -

CDR3 DNA: TGTGCCAGCAGCACCTCTAGGGAGCAGTACTTC
CDR3 protein: CASSTSREQYF
J gene: TRBJ2-7
clone size: few
V gene: TRBV6-5
D gene: -

CDR3 DNA: TGTGCCAGCAGCTTAGTGGGGGGCCTGAACACCGGGGAGCTGTTTTTT
CDR3 protein: CASSLVGGLNTGELFF
J gene: TRBJ2-2
clone size: -
V gene: TRBV7-8
D gene: -

CDR3 DNA: TGTGCCATCAGGCGGACAGGGGTCGACGAGCAGTACTTC
CDR3 protein: CAIRRTGVDEQYF
J gene: TRBJ2-7
clone size: few
V gene: TRBV10-3
D gene: TRBD1

CDR3 DNA: TGTGCCAGCAGCTTATCCAGGGGTAATCCGAGCTCCTACGAGCAGTACTTC
CDR3 protein: CASSLSRGNPSSYEQYF
J gene: TRBJ2-7
clone size: -
V gene: TRBV7-2
D gene: -

CDR3 DNA: TGTGCCAGCGGACTAGCGGGGGGCTCCGGGGAGCTGTTTTTT
CDR3 protein: CASGLAGGSGELFF
J gene: TRBJ2-2
clone size: -
V gene: TRBV6-5
D gene: TRBD2

CDR3 DNA: TGTGCCAGCAGCCTCAAGGACGGCCCTAACTATGGCTACACCTTC
CDR3 protein: CASSLKDGPNYGYTF
J gene: TRBJ1-2
clone size: few
V gene: TRBV7-2
D gene: -

CDR3 DNA: TGTGCCAGCAGCTTAAAAATGACTGGTGAGCAGTTCTTC
CDR3 protein: CASSLKMTGEQFF
J gene: TRBJ2-1
clone size: few
V gene: TRBV7-3
D gene: -

CDR3 DNA: TGTGCCAGCAGCCTTTGGGACTACGAGCAGTACTTC
CDR3 protein: CASSLWDYEQYF
J gene: TRBJ2-7
clone size: -
V gene: TRBV7-2
D gene: -

CDR3 DNA: TGTGCCAGCTCACCACGGAAGGATACGCAGCAGTACTTC
CDR3 protein: CASSPRKDTQQYF
J gene: TRBJ2-7
clone size: many
V gene: TRBV18
D gene: -